The 3 T cell receptor beta chains presented below share a single source sample, sequenced in a study of OX40 agonist ivuxolimab in advanced cancers. TCRdb's copy holds only in-frame clones and misses some; the assay was immunoSEQ multiplex PCR. Of 50,000 to 70,000 clones in the sample, over 80% were seen once. Material: CD4+ or CD8+ T cells sorted from blood, obtained in a trial of the OX40 agonist ivuxolimab. The receptors shown here come from an adult with an advanced solid tumor such as melanoma, head and neck, liver or kidney cancer.

The chain has TRBV27 and TRBJ2-3; D may match TRBD1 or TRBD2 (7 bases each). Germline assignment: CDR1 MNHEY and CDR2 SMNVEV (reference sequence). V gave up 0 bases and J gave up 9 bases, with 16 bases separating them. The length of the CDR3 is 15 residues. The CDR3 here is CASSLSWEGAWTQYF. Written as DNA, the CDR3 is TGTGCCAGCAGTTTATCGTGGGAGGGGGCTTGGACGCAGTATTTT.

The chain uses TRBV4-1 and TRBJ1-2; maybe TRBD1 (5 bases). Deletions cut 3 bases from V and 2 bases from J, with 10 bases between. The V gene's germline CDR1 is MGHRA and CDR2 YSYEKL. The CDR3 covers 14 residues. Written as DNA, the CDR3 is TGCGCCAGCAGCCACCCGGGGGTGAACTATGGCTACACCTTC. Protein: CASSHPGVNYGYTF.

This sequence joins TRBV5-4 and TRBJ2-2; TRBD2 aligns across 11 bases. Germline CDR1 SGHNT, CDR2 YYREEE (reference sequence). The CDR3 length is 18 residues. The J segment lost 1 base and the V segment lost 4 bases, leaving 9 bases of the junction unmatched. The CDR3 region has the DNA TGTGCCAGCAGCGCGAGAGCCGGACTAGCGGGGAACACCGGGGAGCTGTTTTTT. It codes for CASSARAGLAGNTGELFF.